This T cell receptor beta chain was observed in a study of T-cell reconstitution after alpha-beta-depleted transplantation in children. V shed 5 bases and J shed 10 bases, with 12 bases lying between them. CDR1 SGHNT and CDR2 YENEEA come from the germline V gene. CDR3 length equals 12 residues. The authors prepared the TCRbeta library with unique molecular identifiers. TCRdb itself ran the PCR reads through MiXCR, one entry per CDR3 protein. The table shows 550,000 to 600,000 distinct CDR3 sequences, with under 25% occurring only once. The chain employs TRBV11-3 and TRBJ2-1, with unresolved D. The sequences come from PBMCs, mostly from graft donor cells, collected 360 days after TCRalphabeta/CD19-depleted stem cell transplant. The TCR originated in a boy less than two years old who had a stem cell transplant for acute myeloid leukemia, so the T cells may come from the graft donor. The CDR3 loop is CASSPPTREQFF. The CDR3 DNA is TGTGCCAGCAGCCCCCCCACCCGGGAGCAGTTCTTC. The full variable domain, rest sourced from reference TRBV11-3 and TRBJ2-1, is EAGVVQSPRYKIIEKKQPVAFWCNPISGHNTLYWYLQNLGQGPELLIRYENEEAVDDSQLPKDRFSAERLKGVDSTLKIQPAELGDSAVYLCASSPPTREQFFGPGTRLTVL.